This TCR beta chain is drawn from a study of regulatory T cells in long-lasting Graves disease (dated by TCRdb to the early 2020s). With respect to the entire study: Antithyroid drugs had been taken for less than 3 months by newly diagnosed Graves' disease patients. The study took place in China and was registered as a clinical trial. Peripheral blood TCR sequencing and RNA sequencing compared persistent Graves' disease patients with newly diagnosed Graves' disease patients. TCR sequencing covered 13 persistent and roughly 20 newly diagnosed Graves' disease patients, around 33 samples in total. General conclusions and limits of the study: As a limitation, the authors acknowledged that the small sample size may reduce accuracy. Peripheral blood alone was examined, since thyroid tissue, which constituted the primary lesion, could not be accessed. Persistent Graves' disease patients showed lower TCR Shannon entropy and fewer highly expanded clones than newly diagnosed patients, suggesting clonal expansion. Only the TCR beta chain was sequenced and analyzed. TRBV28, TRBJ1-2 and TRBJ2-5 were preferentially used in persistent disease, while TRBV20-1 and TRBJ2-1 were favored in newly diagnosed disease. A larger number of public clonotypes was shared among persistent patients (more than 2,500) than among newly diagnosed patients (approximately 930).

V is pared back by 0 bases and J by 3 bases, with 0 bases lying between the germline termini. The CDR3 has 12 amino acids, counting the end cysteine and phenylalanine. Only the CDR3 DNA stays, 36 bases, in frame from base 1. The CDR1 and CDR2 encoded by the germline V gene are MNHEY and SVGEGT. In light of the paper, this sample's time point label describes: newly diagnosed GD, antithyroid drugs for less than 3 months. For both TCR sequencing and RNA sequencing, RNA was extracted from PBMCs in TRIzol. Graves' disease was diagnosed according to American Thyroid Association guidelines. The patients came from an endocrinology department in Xi'an, China. From each patient, roughly 9 milliliters of peripheral blood was collected into an EDTA anticoagulant tube. Ficoll Paque Plus density gradient separation was used to isolate PBMCs, and no further T cell sorting was done. An Agilent 2100 Bioanalyzer and agarose gel were used to check RNA quality, and a NanoDrop 2000 was used to measure RNA concentration.

Receptors were amplified or captured by multiplex PCR. For sequencing, an Illumina HiSeq 4000 was employed. TCR beta libraries were built with iRepertoire HTBI primers and Arm-PCR amplification of CDR3 regions. PCR products were gel purified before sequencing. The paper's data handling went like this. Gene usage analysis of CDR3 amino acid clonotypes relied on the 60 to 65 TRBV and 13 to 15 TRBJ segments identified across samples. Filtered high-quality paired reads were merged into contigs using COPE and FqMerger. BLAST was used to align contigs to the IMGT TRBV, TRBD and TRBJ reference genes, and CDR3 was defined following IMGT. Any clonotype with a frequency above 0.1% was counted as a highly expanded clone. Shannon entropy served as the measure of repertoire diversity, while the Gini coefficient captured V-J evenness. Public clonotypes were defined as clonotypes shared by more than one individual. TCRdb redid the processing of the public reads, applying fastp at Q25 and MiXCR, and retained in-frame beta chains. Rows merge per CDR3 protein into single entries with the most common DNA and genes. The V and J calls reflect TCRdb's pipeline rather than the authors' work. The sample data list hundreds of thousands of distinct CDR3 sequences, and roughly 15% of these were observed just once. Of the sample, over 20% is held by the ten largest clones.

This clonotype has ten or more counts. Its antigen is currently not known. Per-base quality was not reported, and no clone a single base away is much larger than it. Sequenced here: peripheral blood mononuclear cells (PBMCs), sampled at new diagnosis, from a patient treated with antithyroid drugs. Rearrangement joined TRBV6-2 or TRBV6-3 to TRBJ1-3, with the D segment identity uncertain. This sequence originates from a female donor with Graves disease. Here the CDR3 is given as CASSYSGNTIYF. The DNA is as follows: TGTGCCAGCAGTTACTCTGGAAACACCATATATTTT.